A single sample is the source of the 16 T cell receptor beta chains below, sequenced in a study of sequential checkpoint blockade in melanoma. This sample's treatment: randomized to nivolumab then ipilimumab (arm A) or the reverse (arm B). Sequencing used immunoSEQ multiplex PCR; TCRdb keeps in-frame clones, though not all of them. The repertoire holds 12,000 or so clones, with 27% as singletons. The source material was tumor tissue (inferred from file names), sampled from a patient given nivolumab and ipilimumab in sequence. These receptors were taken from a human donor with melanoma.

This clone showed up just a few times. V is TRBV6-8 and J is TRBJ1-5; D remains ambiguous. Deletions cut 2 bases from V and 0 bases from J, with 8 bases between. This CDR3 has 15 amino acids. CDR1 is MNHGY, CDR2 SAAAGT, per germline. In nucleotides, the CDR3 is TGTGCCAGCAGTTACGGGAAGTATAGCAATCAGCCCCAGCATTTT. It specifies CASSYGKYSNQPQHF.

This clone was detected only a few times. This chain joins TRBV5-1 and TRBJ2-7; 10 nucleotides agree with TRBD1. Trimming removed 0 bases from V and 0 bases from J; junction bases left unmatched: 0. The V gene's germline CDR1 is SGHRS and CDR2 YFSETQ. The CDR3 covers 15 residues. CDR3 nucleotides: TGCGCCAGCAGCTTGGGGACAGGGGGCTCCTACGAGCAGTACTTC. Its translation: CASSLGTGGSYEQYF.

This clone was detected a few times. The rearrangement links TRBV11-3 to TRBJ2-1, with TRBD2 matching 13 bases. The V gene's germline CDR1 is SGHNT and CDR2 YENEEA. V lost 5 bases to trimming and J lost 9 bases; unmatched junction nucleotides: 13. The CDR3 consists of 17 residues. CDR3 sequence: CASSQVKGLAGEGEQFF. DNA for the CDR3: TGTGCCAGCAGCCAAGTAAAAGGACTAGCGGGGGAGGGTGAGCAGTTCTTC.

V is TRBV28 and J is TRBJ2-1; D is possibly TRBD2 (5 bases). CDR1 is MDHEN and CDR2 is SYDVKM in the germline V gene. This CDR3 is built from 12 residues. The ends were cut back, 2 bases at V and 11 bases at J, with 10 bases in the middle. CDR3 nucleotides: TGTGCCAGCAGTTTAGTCGGGAACCAGCAGTTCTTC. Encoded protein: CASSLVGNQQFF.

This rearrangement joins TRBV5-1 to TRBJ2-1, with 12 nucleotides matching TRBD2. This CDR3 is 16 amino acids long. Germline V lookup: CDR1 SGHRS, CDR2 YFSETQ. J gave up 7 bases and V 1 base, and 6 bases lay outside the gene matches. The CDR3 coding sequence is TGCGCCAGCAGCTTGTTGACTAGCGGGAGTGGGAATGAGCAGTTCTTC. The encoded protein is CASSLLTSGSGNEQFF. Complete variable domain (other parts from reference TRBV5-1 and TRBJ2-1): KAGVTQTPRYLIKTRGQQVTLSCSPISGHRSVSWYQQTPGQGLQFLFEYFSETQRNKGNFPGRFSGRQFSNSRSEMNVSTLELGDSALYLCASSLLTSGSGNEQFFGPGTRLTVL.

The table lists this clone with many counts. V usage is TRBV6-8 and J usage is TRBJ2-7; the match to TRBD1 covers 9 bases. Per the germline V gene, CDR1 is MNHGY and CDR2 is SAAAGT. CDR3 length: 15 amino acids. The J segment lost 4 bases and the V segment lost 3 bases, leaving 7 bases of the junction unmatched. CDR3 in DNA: TGTGCCAGCAGTTATACCGGGACAGGGTTGTACGAGCAGTACTTC. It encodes CASSYTGTGLYEQYF.

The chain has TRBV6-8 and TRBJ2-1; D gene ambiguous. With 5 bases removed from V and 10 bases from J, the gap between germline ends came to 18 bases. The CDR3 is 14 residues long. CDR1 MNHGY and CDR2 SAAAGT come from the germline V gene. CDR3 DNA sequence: TGTGCCAGCAGTAAAAGCTTGACCCTACGGGAGCAGTTCTTC. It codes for CASSKSLTLREQFF.

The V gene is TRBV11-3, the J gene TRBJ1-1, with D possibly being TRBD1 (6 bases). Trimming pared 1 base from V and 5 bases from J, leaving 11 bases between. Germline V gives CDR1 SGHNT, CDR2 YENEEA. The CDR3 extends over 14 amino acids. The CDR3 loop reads CASSLGGRVTEAFF. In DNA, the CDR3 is TGTGCCAGCAGCTTAGGGGGGCGCGTAACTGAAGCTTTCTTT.

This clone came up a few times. The chain's CDR3 is CASREGTAANYGYTF. DNA of the CDR3: TGCGCCAGCAGAGAAGGGACGGCTGCTAACTATGGCTACACCTTC. The rearrangement uses TRBV4-1 and TRBJ1-2; tentatively, D is TRBD1 (5 bases). V shed 6 bases and J shed 0 bases, with 14 bases lying between them. The CDR3 totals 15 residues. Germline loops: CDR1 MGHRA, CDR2 YSYEKL.

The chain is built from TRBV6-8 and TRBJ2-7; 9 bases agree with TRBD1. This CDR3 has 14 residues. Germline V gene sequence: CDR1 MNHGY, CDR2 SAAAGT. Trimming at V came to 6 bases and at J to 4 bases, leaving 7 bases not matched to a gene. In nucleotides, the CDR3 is TGTGCCAGCAGCCCCGGGACAGGGAAATACGAGCAGTACTTC. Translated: CASSPGTGKYEQYF.

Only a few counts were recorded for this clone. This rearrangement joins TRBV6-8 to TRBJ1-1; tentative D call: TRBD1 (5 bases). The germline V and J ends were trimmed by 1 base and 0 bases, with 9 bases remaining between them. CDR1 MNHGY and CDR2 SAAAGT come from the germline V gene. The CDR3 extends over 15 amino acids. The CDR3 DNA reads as TGTGCCAGCAGTTACTGGGGGAATATGAACACTGAAGCTTTCTTT. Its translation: CASSYWGNMNTEAFF.

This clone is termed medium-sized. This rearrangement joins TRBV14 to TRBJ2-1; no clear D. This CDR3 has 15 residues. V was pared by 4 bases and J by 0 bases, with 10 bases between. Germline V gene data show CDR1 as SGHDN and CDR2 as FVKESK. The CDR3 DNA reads TGTGCCAGCAGCCCCTCACCCGGCTCCTACAATGAGCAGTTCTTC. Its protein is CASSPSPGSYNEQFF.

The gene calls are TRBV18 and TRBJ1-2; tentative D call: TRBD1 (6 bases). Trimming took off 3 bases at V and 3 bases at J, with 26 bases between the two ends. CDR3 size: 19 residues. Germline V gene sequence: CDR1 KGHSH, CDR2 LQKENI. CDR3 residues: CASSPFAGTRTGLDYGYTF. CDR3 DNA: TGTGCCAGCTCACCTTTCGCCGGGACAAGGACGGGGTTGGACTATGGCTACACCTTC.

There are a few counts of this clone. For the CDR3, the DNA is TGCGCCAGCAGCCCTAATGCGATGTCCTACAATGAGCAGTTCTTC. Protein sequence: CASSPNAMSYNEQFF. This chain links TRBV4-1 with TRBJ2-1, with D hard to call. From germline, CDR1 is MGHRA and CDR2 YSYEKL. Trimming left V 4 bases short and J 1 base short, with 11 bases between. The CDR3 contains 15 residues.

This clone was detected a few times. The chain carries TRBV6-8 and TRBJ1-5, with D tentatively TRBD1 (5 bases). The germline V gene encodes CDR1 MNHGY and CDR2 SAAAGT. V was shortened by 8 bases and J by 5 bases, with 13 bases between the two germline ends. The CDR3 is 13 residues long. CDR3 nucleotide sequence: TGTGCCAGCGGACCCGGGGCCCATCAGCCCCAGCATTTT. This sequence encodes CASGPGAHQPQHF.

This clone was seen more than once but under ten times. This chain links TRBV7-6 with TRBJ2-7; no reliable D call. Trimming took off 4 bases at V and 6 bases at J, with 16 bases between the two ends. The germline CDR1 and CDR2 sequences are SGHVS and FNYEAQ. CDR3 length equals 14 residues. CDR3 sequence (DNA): TGTGCCAGCAGCTCCCCCGGATACACCACCGAGCAGTACTTC. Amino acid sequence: CASSSPGYTTEQYF. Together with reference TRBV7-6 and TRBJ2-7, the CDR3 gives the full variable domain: GAGVSQSPRYKVTKRGQDVALRCDPISGHVSLYWYRQALGQGPEFLTYFNYEAQQDKSGLPNDRFSAERPEGSISTLTIQRTEQRDSAMYRCASSSPGYTTEQYFGPGTRLTVT.